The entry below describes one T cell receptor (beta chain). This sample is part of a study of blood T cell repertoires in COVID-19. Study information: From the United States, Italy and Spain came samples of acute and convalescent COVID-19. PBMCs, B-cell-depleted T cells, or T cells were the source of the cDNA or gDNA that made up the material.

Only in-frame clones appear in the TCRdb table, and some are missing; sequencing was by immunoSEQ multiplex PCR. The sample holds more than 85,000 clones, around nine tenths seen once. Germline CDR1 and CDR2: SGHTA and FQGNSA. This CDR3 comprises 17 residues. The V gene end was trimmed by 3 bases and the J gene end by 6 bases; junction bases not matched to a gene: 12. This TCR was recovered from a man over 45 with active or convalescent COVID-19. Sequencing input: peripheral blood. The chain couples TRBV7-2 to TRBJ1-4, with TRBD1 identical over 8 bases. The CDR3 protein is CASSFSYTGGSDEKLFF. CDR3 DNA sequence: TGTGCCAGCAGCTTCTCTTACACAGGGGGGAGCGATGAAAAACTGTTTTTT.